The sequence of this T cell receptor beta chain was determined in a study of OX40 agonist ivuxolimab in advanced cancers. Study at large: The patients received agonistic anti-OX40 (CD134) antibody ivuxolimab. Past anti-PD-1, anti-PD-L1 or anti-CTLA-4 therapy was accepted, and roughly 42% had received some.

CDR1 is SGHVS, CDR2 FQNEAQ, per germline. The V end was cut by 1 base, the J end by 1 base, with 3 bases between. CDR3 size: 13 residues. The table came from immunoSEQ multiplex PCR; TCRdb's copy has only in-frame clones and leaves some out. This sample has 100,000 or so clones; 95% to 97% occur once, and the top ten carry just over 2%. This clone was detected once. Its antigen is currently unknown. The study, taken as a whole, reports: Dosing at 0.1 to 3.0 mg/kg was accompanied by clonal expansion of CD4+ and CD8+ blood T cells by week 6. Expanded peripheral T cell antigen specificity was not determined.

The TCR originated in an adult with an advanced solid tumor such as melanoma, head and neck, liver or kidney cancer. The specimen comprised CD4+ or CD8+ T cells sorted from blood, sampled in a trial of the OX40 agonist ivuxolimab. This rearrangement joins TRBV7-8 to TRBJ2-3; D remains ambiguous. CDR3 DNA: TGTGCCAGCAGCTTAGGGCGCACAGATACGCAGTATTTT. This sequence encodes CASSLGRTDTQYF.